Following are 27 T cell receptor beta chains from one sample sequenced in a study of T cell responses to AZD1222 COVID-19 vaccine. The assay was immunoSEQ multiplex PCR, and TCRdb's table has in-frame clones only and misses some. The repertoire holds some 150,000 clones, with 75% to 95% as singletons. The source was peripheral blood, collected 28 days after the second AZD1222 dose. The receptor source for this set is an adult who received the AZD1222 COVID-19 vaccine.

CDR3 sequence reads: CATRGTGMNTEAFF. The CDR3 coding sequence is TGTGCCACCCGGGGGACGGGCATGAACACTGAAGCTTTCTTT. The rearrangement links TRBV24-1 to TRBJ1-1; D possibly corresponds to TRBD1 (5 bases). Germline values: CDR1 KGHDR, CDR2 SFDVKD. Trimming took off 9 bases at V and 0 bases at J, with 13 bases between the two ends. The CDR3 runs to 14 residues.

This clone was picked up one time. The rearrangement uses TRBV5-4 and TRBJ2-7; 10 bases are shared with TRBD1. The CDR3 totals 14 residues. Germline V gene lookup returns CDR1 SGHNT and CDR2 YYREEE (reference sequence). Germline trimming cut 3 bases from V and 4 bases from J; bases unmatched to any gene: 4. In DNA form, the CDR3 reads TGTGCCAGCAGCTCCATGGGACAGGGGTACGAGCAGTACTTC. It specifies CASSSMGQGYEQYF.

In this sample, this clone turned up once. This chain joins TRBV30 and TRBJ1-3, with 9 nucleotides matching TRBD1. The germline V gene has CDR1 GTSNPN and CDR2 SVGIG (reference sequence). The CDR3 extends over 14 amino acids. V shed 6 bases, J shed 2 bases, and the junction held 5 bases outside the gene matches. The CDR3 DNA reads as TGTGCCTGTCGGGACAGGGCGGCTGGAAACACCATATATTTT. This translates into CACRDRAAGNTIYF.

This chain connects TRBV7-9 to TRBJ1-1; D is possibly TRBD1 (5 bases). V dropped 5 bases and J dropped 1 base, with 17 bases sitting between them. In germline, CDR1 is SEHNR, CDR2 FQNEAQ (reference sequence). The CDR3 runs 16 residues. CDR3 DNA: TGTGCCAGCAGCCCCCGATCCGGGACGGAGAACACTGAAGCTTTCTTT. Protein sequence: CASSPRSGTENTEAFF.

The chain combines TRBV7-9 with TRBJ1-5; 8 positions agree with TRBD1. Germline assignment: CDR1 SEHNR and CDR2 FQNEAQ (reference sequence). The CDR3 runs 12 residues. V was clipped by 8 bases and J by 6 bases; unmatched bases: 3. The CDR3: CASSGGRQPQHF. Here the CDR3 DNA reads TGTGCCAGCTCAGGGGGCCGTCAGCCCCAGCATTTT.

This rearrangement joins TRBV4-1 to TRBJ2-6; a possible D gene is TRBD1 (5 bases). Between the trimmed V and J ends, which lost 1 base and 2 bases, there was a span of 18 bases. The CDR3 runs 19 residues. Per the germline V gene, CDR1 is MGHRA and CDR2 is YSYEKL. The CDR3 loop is CASSQGGSVGPTGANVLTF. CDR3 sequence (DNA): TGCGCCAGCAGCCAAGGAGGCTCAGTGGGGCCGACTGGGGCCAACGTCCTGACTTTC.

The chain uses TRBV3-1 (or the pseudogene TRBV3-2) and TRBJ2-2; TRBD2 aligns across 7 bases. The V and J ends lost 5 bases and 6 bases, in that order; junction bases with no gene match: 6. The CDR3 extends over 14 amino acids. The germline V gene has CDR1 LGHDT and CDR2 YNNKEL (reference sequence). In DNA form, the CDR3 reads TGTGCCAGCAGCAAGACTAGCTTGGCCGGGGAGCTGTTTTTT. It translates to CASSKTSLAGELFF.

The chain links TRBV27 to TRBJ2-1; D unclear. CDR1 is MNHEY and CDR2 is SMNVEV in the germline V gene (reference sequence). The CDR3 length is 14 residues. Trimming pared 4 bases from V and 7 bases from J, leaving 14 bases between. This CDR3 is CASSSQWVGNEQFF. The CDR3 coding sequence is TGTGCCAGCAGTTCCCAGTGGGTGGGGAATGAGCAGTTCTTC.

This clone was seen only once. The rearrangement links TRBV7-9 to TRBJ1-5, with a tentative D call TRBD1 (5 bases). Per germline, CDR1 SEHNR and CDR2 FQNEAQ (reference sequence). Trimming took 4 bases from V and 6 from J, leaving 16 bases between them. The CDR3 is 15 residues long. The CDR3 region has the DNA TGTGCCAGCAGCTCCGGAGACAGTTACAGTCAGCCCCAGCATTTT. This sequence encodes CASSSGDSYSQPQHF.

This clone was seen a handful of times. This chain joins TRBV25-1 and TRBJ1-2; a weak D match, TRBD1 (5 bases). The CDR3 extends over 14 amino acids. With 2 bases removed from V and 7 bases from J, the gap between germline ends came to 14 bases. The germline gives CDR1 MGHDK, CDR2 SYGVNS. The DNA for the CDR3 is TGTGCCAGCAGTGAAGTAGGGGACCTCTCTGGCTACACCTTC. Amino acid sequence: CASSEVGDLSGYTF.

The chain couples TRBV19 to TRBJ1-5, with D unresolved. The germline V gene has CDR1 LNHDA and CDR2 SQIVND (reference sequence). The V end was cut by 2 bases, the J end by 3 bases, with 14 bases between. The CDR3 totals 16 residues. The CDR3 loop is CASSITNLGLNQPQHF. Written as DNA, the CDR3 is TGTGCCAGTAGTATAACGAATCTGGGCCTCAATCAGCCCCAGCATTTT.

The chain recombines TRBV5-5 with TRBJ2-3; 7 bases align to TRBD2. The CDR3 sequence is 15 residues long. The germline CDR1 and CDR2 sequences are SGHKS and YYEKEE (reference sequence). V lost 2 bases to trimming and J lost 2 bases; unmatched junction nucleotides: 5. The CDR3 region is CASSFSLAVTDTQYF. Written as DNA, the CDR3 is TGTGCCAGCAGCTTCTCTCTAGCGGTCACAGATACGCAGTATTTT. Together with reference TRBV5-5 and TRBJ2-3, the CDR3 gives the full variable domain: DAGVTQSPTHLIKTRGQQVTLRCSPISGHKSVSWYQQVLGQGPQFIFQYYEKEERGRGNFPDRFSARQFPNYSSELNVNALLLGDSALYLCASSFSLAVTDTQYFGPGTRLTVL.

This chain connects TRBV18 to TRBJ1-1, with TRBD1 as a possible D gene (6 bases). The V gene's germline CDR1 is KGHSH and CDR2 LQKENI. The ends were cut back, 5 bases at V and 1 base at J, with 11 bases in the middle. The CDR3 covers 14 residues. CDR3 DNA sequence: TGTGCCAGCTCAGAGCAGGGGACGAACACTGAAGCTTTCTTT. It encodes CASSEQGTNTEAFF. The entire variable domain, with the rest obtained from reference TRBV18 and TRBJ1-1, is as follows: NAGVMQNPRHLVRRRGQEARLRCSPMKGHSHVYWYRQLPEEGLKFMVYLQKENIIDESGMPKERFSAEFPKEGPSILRIQQVVRGDSAAYFCASSEQGTNTEAFFGQGTRLTVV.

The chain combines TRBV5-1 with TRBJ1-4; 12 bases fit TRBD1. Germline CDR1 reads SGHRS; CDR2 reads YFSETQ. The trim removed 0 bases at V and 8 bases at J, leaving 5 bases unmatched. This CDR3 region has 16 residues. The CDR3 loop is CASSLVGTGGYEKLFF. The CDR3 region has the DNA TGCGCCAGCAGCTTGGTGGGGACAGGGGGCTACGAAAAACTGTTTTTT.

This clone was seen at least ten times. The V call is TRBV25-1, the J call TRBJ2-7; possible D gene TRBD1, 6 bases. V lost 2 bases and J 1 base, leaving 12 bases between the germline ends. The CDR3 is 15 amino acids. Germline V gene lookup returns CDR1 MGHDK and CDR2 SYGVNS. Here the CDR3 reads CASSERDRMSYEQYF. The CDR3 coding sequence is TGTGCCAGCAGTGAACGCGACAGGATGTCCTACGAGCAGTACTTC.

CDR3 coding DNA: TGTGCCACCGGGGGCCTTGAGGAGCCCCAGCATTTT. Its protein product is CATGGLEEPQHF. The gene calls are TRBV10-3 and TRBJ1-5, with D tentatively TRBD1 (6 bases). CDR1 is ENHRY, CDR2 SYGVKD, per germline. The CDR3 is 12 residues long. Deletions cut 10 bases from V and 8 bases from J, with 15 bases between.

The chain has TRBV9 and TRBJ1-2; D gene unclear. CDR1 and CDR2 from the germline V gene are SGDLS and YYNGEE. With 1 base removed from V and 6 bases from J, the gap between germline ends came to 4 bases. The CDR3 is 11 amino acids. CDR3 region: CASSVKHGYTF. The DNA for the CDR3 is TGTGCCAGCAGCGTAAAACATGGCTACACCTTC.

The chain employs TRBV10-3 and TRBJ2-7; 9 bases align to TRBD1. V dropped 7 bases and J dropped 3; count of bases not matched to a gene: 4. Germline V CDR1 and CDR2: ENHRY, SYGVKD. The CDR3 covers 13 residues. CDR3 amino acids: CAIKRQGDYEQYF. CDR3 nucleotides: TGTGCCATCAAGAGACAGGGGGACTACGAGCAGTACTTC.

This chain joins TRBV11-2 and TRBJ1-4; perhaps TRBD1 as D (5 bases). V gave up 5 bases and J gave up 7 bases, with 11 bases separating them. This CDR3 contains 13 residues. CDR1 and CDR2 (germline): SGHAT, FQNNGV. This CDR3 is CASSQGEGEKLFF. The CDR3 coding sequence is TGTGCCAGCAGCCAGGGAGAGGGTGAAAAACTGTTTTTT.

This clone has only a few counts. CDR3: CASSPDSGEAFF. The CDR3 region has the DNA TGTGCCAGCAGTCCCGACAGCGGGGAAGCTTTCTTT. The chain is built from TRBV12-3 or TRBV12-4 and TRBJ1-1; perhaps TRBD1 as D (5 bases). The CDR3 loop spans 12 amino acids. Between the trimmed V and J ends, which lost 5 bases and 8 bases, there was a span of 12 bases.

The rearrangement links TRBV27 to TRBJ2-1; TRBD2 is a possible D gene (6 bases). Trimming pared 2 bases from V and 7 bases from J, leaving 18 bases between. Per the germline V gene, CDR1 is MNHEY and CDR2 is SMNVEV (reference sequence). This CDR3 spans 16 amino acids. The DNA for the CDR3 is TGTGCCAGCAGTTTAGATTTACGCGGGATGAAGAATGAGCAGTTCTTC. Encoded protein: CASSLDLRGMKNEQFF.

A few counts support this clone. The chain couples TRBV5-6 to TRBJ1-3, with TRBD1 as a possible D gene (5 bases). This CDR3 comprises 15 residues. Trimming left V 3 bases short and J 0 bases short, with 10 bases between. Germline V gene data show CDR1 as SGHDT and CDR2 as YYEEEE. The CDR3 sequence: CASSSGPSSGNTIYF. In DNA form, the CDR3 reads TGTGCCAGCAGCTCGGGACCGAGCTCTGGAAACACCATATATTTT.

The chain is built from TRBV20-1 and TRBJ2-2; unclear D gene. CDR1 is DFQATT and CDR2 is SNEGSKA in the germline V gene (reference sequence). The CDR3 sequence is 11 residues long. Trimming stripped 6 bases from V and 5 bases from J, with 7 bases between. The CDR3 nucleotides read TGCAGTGCGGAAACGACCGGGGAGCTGTTTTTT. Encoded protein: CSAETTGELFF.

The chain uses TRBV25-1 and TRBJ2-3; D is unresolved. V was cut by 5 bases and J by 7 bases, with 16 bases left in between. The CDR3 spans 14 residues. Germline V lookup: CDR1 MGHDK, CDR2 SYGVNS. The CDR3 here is CASSLPGSSHTQYF. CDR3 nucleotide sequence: TGTGCCAGCAGTTTACCGGGTAGCTCACATACGCAGTATTTT.

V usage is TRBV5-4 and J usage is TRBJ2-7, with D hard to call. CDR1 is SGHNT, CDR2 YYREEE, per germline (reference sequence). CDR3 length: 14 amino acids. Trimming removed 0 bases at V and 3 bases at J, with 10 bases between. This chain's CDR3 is CASSLGQPHYEQYF. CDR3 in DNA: TGTGCCAGCAGCTTGGGGCAGCCCCACTACGAGCAGTACTTC.

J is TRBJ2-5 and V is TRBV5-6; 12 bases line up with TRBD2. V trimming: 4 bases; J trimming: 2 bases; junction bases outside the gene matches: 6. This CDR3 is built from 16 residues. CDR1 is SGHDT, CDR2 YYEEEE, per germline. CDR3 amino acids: CASSPLTSGRQETQYF. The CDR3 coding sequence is TGTGCCAGCAGCCCGTTGACTAGCGGGAGACAAGAGACCCAGTACTTC.

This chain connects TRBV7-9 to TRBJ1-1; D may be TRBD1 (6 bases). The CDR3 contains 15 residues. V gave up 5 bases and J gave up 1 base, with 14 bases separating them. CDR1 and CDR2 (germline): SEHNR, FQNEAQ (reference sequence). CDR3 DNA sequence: TGTGCCAGCAGCCTGTGGACAGACCCGAACACTGAAGCTTTCTTT. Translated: CASSLWTDPNTEAFF.